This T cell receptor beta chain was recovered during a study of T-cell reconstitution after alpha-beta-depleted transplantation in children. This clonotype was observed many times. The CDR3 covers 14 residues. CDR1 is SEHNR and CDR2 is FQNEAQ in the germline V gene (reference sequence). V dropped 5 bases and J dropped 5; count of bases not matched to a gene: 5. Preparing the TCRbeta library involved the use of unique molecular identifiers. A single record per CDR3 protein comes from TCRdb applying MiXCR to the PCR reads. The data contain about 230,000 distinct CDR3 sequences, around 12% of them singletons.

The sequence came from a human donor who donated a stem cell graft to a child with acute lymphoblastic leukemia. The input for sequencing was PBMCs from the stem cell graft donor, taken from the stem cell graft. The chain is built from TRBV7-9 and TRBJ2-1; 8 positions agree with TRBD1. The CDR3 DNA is TGTGCCAGCAGCCCCTGGACAGGGAACAATGAGCAGTTCTTC. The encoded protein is CASSPWTGNNEQFF.